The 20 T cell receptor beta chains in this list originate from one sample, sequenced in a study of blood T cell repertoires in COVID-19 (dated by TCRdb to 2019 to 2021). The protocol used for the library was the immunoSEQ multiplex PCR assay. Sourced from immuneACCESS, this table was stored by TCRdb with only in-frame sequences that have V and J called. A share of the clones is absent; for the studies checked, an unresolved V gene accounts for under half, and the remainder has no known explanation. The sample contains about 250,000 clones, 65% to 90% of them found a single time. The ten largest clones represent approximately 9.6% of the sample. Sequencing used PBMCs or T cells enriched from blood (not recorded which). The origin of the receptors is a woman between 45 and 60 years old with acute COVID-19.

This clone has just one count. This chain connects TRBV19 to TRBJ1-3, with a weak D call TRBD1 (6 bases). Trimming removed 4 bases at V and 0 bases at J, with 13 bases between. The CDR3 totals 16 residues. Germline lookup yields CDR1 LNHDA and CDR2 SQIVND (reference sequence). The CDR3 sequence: CASSRPDSHSGNTIYF. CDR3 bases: TGTGCCAGTAGTAGACCGGACAGCCACTCTGGAAACACCATATATTTT.

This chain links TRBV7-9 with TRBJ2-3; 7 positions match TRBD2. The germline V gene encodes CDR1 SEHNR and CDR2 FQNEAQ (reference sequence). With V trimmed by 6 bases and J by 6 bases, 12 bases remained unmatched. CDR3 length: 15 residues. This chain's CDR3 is CASSPSGGGRDTQYF. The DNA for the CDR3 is TGTGCCAGCAGTCCTTCCGGCGGGGGTCGGGATACGCAGTATTTT.

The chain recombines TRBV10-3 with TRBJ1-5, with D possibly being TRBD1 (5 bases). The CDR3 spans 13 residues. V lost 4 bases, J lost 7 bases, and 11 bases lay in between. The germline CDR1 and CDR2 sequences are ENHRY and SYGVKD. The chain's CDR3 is CAISGQGEQPQHF. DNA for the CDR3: TGTGCCATCAGTGGGCAGGGTGAGCAGCCCCAGCATTTT.

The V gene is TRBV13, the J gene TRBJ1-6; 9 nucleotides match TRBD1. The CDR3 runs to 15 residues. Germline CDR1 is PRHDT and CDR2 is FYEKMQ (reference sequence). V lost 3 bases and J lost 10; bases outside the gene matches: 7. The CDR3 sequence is CASSFRTGEKSPLHF. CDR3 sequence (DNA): TGTGCCAGCAGCTTCAGGACAGGGGAAAAATCACCCCTCCACTTT.

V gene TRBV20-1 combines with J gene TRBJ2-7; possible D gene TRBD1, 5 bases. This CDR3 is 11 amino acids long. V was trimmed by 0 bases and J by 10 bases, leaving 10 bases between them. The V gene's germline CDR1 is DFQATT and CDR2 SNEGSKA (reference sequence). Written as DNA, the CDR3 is TGCAGTGCTAGAGAGGGCAGGGTCCAGTACTTC. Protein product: CSAREGRVQYF.

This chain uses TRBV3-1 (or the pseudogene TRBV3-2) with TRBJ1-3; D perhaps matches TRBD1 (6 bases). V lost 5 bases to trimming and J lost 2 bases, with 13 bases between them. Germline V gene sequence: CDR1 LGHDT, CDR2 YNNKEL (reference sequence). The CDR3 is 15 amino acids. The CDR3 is CASSEATGTGNTIYF. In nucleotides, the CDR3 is TGTGCCAGCAGCGAAGCTACAGGGACTGGAAACACCATATATTTT.

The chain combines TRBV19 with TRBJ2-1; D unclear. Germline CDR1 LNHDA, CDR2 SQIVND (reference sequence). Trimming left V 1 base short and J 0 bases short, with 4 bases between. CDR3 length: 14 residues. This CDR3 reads CASSIGDSYNEQFF. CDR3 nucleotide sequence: TGTGCCAGTAGTATAGGCGACTCCTACAATGAGCAGTTCTTC.

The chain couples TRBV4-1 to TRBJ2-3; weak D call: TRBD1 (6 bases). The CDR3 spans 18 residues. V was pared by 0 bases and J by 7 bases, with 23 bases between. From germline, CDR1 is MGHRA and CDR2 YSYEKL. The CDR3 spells CASSQDVAAGDFPYTQYF. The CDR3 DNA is TGCGCCAGCAGCCAAGATGTCGCGGCAGGGGATTTTCCGTATACGCAGTATTTT.

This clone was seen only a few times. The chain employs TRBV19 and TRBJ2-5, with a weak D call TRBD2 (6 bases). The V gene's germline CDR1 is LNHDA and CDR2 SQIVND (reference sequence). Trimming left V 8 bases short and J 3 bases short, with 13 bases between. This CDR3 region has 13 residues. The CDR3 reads CASGDSMKETQYF. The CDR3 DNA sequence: TGTGCCAGTGGGGACTCTATGAAAGAGACCCAGTACTTC.

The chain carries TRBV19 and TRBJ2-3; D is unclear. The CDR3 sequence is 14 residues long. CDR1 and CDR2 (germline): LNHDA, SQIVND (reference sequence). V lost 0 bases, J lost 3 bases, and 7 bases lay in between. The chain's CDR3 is CASSIDPGTDTQYF. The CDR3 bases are TGTGCCAGTAGTATAGATCCAGGTACAGATACGCAGTATTTT.

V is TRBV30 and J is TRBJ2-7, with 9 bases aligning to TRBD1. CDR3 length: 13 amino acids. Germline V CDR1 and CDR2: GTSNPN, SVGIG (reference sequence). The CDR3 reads CAGGRQGVGEQYF. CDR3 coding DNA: TGTGCTGGCGGACGACAGGGGGTCGGTGAGCAGTACTTC.

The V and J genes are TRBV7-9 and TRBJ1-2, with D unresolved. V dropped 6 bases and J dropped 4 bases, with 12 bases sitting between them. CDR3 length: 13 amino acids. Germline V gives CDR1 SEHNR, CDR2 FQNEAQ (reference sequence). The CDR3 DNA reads TGTGCCAGCAGTTCCGAAGCGGGCTATGGCTACACCTTC. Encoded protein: CASSSEAGYGYTF.

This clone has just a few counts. The CDR3 spells CASSPLPQGNSPLHF. In DNA, the CDR3 is TGTGCCAGCTCACCACTACCCCAGGGGAATTCACCCCTCCACTTT. V gene TRBV18 combines with J gene TRBJ1-6; D possibly corresponds to TRBD1 (6 bases). CDR1 and CDR2 from the germline V gene are KGHSH and LQKENI. CDR3 size: 15 residues. V was clipped by 1 base and J by 7 bases, with 11 bases between them.

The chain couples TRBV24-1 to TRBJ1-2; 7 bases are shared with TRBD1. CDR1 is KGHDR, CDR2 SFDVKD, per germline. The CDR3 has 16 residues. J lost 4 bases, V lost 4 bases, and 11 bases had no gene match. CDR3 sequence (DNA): TGTGCCACCAGTGAACCCTTGGGACAGCGGATCTATGGCTACACCTTC. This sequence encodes CATSEPLGQRIYGYTF.

The CDR3 spells CASSPQDRGRNTEAFF. The CDR3 DNA sequence: TGTGCCAGCAGTCCTCAGGACAGGGGGAGGAACACTGAAGCTTTCTTT. The rearrangement uses TRBV27 and TRBJ1-1; 10 bases line up with TRBD1. CDR1 and CDR2 (germline): MNHEY, SMNVEV (reference sequence). CDR3 length: 16 residues. The junction had 7 bases not matched to a gene; V was cut back by 5 bases and J by 1 base.

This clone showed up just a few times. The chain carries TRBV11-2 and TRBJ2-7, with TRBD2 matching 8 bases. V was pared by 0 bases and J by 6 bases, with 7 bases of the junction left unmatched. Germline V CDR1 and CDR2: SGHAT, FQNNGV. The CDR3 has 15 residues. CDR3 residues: CASSLDSLAGSEQYF. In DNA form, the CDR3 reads TGTGCCAGCAGCTTAGATTCGTTAGCGGGAAGCGAGCAGTACTTC.

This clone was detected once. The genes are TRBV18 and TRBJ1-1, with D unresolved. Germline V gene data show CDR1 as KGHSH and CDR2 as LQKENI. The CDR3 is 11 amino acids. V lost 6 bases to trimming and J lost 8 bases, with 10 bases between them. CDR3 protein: CASSLGLEAFF. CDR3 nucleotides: TGTGCCAGCTCTCTCGGACTGGAAGCTTTCTTT. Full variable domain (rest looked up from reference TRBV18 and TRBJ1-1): NAGVMQNPRHLVRRRGQEARLRCSPMKGHSHVYWYRQLPEEGLKFMVYLQKENIIDESGMPKERFSAEFPKEGPSILRIQQVVRGDSAAYFCASSLGLEAFFGQGTRLTVV.

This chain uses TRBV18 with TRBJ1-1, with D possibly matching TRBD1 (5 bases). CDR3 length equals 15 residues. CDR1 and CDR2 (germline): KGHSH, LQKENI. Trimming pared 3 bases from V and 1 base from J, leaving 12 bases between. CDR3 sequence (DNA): TGTGCCAGCTCACCTTTGGCCAGGGAGAACACTGAAGCTTTCTTT. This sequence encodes CASSPLARENTEAFF.

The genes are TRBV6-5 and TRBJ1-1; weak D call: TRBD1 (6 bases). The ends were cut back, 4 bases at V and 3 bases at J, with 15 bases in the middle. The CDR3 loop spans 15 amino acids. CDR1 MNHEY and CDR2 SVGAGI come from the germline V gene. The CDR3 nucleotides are TGTGCCAGCAGTTGGGGAAACAAGGGGGACACTGAAGCTTTCTTT. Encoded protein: CASSWGNKGDTEAFF.

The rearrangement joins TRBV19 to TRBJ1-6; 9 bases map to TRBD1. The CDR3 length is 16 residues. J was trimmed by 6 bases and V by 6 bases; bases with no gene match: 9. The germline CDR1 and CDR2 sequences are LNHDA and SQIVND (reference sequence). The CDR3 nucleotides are TGTGCCAGTAGGGCGAGCCGGGACAGGGTTAATTCACCCCTCCACTTT. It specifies CASRASRDRVNSPLHF.